This T cell receptor beta chain was captured in a study of shared clonotypes between healthy human individuals. Sequencing was performed with immunoSEQ multiplex PCR; in TCRdb, only in-frame clones are kept and a portion is missing. This sample yields around 1.9 million clones, of which roughly 91% are seen a single time; roughly 1.7% belongs to the top ten. Naivety among CD8 cells was defined by CD45RO negativity and positive CCR7 selection, thereby excluding terminally differentiated effector memory CD45RA+ cells. The receptor comes from a man aged 18-30 years in good health. Some clones in this sample may be carry-over from other donors' samples. Material for sequencing was naive CD8+ T cells from PBMCs.

In DNA, the CDR3 is TGTGCCAGCAGCGTCACTAGCGGGAGGCTCACCTACGAGCAGTACTTC. Its protein is CASSVTSGRLTYEQYF. The chain is built from TRBV14 and TRBJ2-7; 12 bases map to TRBD2. CDR3 length: 16 residues. Germline V gene lookup returns CDR1 SGHDN and CDR2 FVKESK. The ends lost 5 bases at V and 2 bases at J; junction bases unmatched: 7.